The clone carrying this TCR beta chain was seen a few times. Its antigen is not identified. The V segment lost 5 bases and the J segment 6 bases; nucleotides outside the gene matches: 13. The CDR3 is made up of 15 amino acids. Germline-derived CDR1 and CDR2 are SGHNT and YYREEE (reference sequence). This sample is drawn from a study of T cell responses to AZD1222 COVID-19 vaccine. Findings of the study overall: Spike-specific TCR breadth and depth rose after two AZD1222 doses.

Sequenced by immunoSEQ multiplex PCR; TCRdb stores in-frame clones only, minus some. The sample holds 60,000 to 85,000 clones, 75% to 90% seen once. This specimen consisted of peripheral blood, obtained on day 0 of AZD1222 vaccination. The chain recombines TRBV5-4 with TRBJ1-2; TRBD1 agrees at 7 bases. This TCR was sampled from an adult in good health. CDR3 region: CASRLDPGQRDGYTF. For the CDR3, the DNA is TGTGCCAGCAGACTTGACCCGGGACAGAGGGATGGCTACACCTTC.